This T cell receptor beta chain was observed in a study of blood T cells in healthy people across ages. Alongside a J-beta primer mix, a sample-barcoded 5' primer served in a second PCR lasting roughly 7 to 11 cycles. TCRdb reprocessed the 5' RACE reads with MiXCR, giving one entry per CDR3 protein. The sample consists of around 580,000 distinct CDR3 sequences, roughly 43% of them appearing once. The specimen was blood. The TCR was taken from an elderly man in good health.

The CDR3 spells CASSVTDRGYGYTF. Written as DNA, the CDR3 is TGTGCCAGCAGCGTAACAGACAGGGGTTATGGCTACACCTTC. The chain uses TRBV9 and TRBJ1-2; TRBD1 matches at 8 bases. V shed 1 base and J 5 bases; nucleotides not matched to a gene: 4. Germline V gene sequence: CDR1 SGDLS, CDR2 YYNGEE. CDR3 length: 14 residues.